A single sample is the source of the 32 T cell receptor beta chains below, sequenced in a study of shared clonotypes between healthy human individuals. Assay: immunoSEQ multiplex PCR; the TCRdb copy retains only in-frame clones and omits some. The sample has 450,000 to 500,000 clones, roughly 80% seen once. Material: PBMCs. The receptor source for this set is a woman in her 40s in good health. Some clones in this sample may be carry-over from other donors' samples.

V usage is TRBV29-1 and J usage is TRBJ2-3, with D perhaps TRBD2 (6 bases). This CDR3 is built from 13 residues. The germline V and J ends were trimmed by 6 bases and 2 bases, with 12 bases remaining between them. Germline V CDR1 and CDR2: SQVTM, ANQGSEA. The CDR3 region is CSVPGGSTDTQYF. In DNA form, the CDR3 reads TGCAGCGTCCCCGGGGGTTCCACAGATACGCAGTATTTT.

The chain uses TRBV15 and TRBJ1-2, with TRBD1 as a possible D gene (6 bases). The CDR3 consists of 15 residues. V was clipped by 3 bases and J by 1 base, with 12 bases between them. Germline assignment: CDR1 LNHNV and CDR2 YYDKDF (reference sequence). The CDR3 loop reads CATSREEGHNYGYTF. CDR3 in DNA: TGTGCCACCAGCAGGGAGGAGGGACATAACTATGGCTACACCTTC.

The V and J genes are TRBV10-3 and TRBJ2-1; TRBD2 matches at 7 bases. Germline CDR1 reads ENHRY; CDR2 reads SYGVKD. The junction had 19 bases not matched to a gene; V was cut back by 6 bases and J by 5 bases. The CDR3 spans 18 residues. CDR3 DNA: TGTGCCATCAGGGAGAGAGGTTGGTTGCTAGCGGAGGACAATGAGCAGTTCTTC. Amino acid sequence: CAIRERGWLLAEDNEQFF.

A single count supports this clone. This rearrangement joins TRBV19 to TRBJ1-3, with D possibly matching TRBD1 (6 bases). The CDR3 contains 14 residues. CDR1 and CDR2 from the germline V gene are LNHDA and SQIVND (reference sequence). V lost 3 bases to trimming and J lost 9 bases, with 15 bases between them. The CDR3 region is CASSIGAGEITIYF. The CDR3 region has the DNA TGTGCCAGTAGTATTGGAGCAGGGGAGATCACCATATATTTT.

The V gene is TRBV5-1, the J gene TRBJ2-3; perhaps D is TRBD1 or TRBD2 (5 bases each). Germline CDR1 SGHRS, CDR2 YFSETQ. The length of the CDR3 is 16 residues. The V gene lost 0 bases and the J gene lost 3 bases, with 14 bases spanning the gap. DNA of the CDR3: TGCGCCAGCAGCTTGGGAGGGGCCAGTTTTACAGATACGCAGTATTTT. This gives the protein CASSLGGASFTDTQYF.

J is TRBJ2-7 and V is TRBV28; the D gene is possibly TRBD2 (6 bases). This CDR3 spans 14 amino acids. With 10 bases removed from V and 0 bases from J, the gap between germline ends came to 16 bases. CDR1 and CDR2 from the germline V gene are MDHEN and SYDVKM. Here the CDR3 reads CATQEGTNSYEQYF. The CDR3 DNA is TGTGCCACCCAGGAGGGCACGAACTCCTACGAGCAGTACTTC.

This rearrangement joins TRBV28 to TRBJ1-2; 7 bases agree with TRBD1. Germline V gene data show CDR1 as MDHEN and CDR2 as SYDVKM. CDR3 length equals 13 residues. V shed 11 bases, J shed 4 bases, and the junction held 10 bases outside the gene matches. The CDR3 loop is CAGQAWDSYGYTF. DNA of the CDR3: TGTGCCGGGCAAGCTTGGGACAGCTATGGCTACACCTTC.

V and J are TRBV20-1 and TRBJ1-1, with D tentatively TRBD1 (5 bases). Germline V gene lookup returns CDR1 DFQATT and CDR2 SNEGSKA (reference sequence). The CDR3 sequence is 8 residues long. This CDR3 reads CRIVGGFF. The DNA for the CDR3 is TGCAGGATCGTCGGGGGTTTCTTT.

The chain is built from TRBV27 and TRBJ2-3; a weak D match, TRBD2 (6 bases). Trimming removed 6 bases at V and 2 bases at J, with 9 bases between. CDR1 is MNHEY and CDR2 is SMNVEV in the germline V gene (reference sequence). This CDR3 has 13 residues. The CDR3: CASRWTNTDTQYF. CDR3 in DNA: TGTGCCAGCAGGTGGACTAACACAGATACGCAGTATTTT.

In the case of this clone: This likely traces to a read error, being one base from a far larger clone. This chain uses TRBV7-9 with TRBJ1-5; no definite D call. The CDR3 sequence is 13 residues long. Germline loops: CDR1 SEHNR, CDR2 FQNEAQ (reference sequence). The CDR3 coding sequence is TGTGCCAGCAGCTTTGCGTTCCATCAGCCCAAGCATTTT. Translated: CASSFAFHQPKHF.

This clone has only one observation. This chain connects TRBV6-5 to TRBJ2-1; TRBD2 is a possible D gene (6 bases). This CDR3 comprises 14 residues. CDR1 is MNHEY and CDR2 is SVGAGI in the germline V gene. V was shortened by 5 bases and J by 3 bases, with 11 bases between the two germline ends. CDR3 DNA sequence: TGTGCCAGCAGTAATGGGGGGAACTACAATGAGCAGTTCTTC. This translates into CASSNGGNYNEQFF.

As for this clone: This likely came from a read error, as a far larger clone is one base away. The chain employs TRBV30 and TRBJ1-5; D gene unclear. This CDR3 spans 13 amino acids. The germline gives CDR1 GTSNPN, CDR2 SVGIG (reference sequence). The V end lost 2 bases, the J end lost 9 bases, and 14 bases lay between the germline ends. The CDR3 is CAWSCSSLAPQHF. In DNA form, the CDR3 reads TGTGCCTGGAGTTGTAGCAGTTTAGCGCCCCAGCATTTT.

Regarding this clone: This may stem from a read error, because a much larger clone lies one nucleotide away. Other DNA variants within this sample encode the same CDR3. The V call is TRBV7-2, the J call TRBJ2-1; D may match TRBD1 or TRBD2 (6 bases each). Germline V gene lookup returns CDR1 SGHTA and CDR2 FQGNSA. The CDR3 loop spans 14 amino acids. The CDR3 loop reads CASSLAAGAGEQFF. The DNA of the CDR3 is TGTGCTAGCAGCTTAGCGGCAGGGGCTGGTGAGCAGTTCTTC.

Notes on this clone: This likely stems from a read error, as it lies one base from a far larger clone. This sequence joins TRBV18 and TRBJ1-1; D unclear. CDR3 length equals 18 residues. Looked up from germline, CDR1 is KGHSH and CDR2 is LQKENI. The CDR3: CTSSPGVRTFASLTEAFF. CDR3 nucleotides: TGTACCAGCTCACCAGGAGTTAGGACTTTCGCCAGCCTCACTGAAGCTTTCTTT.

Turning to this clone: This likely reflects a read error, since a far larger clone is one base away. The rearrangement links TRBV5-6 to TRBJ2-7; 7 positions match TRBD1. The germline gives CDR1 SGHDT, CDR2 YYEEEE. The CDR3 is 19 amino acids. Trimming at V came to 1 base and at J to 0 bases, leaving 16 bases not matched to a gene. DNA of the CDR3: TGTGCCAGCAGCTTGTCCCGGGACAGACCATCCTTGGCCTCCTACGAGCAGTACTTC. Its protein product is CASSLSRDRPSLASYEQYF. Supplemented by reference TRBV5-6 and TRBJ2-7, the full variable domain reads DAGVTQSPTHLIKTRGQQVTLRCSPKSGHDTVSWYQQALGQGPQFIFQYYEEEERQRGNFPDRFSGHQFPNYSSELNVNALLLGDSALYLCASSLSRDRPSLASYEQYFGPGTRLTVT.

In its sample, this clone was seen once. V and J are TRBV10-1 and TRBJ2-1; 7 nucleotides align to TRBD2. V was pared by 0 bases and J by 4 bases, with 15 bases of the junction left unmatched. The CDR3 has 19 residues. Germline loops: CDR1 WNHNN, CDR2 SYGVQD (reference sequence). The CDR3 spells CASSESTPSSGGRYNEQFF. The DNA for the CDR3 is TGCGCCAGCAGTGAGTCGACTCCGTCTAGCGGCGGAAGATACAATGAGCAGTTCTTC.

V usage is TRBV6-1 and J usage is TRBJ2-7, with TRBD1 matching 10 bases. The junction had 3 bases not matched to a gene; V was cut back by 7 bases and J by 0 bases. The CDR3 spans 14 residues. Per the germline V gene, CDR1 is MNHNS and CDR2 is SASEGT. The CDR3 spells CASTDRGSSYEQYF. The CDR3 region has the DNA TGTGCCAGCACGGACAGGGGGAGCTCCTACGAGCAGTACTTC.

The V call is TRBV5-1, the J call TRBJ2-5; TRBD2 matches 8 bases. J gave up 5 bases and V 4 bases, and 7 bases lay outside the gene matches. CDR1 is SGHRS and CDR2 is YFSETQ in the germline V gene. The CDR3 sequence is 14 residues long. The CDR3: CASSPTREGETQYF. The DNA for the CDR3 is TGCGCCAGCAGCCCGACTCGGGAGGGGGAGACCCAGTACTTC.

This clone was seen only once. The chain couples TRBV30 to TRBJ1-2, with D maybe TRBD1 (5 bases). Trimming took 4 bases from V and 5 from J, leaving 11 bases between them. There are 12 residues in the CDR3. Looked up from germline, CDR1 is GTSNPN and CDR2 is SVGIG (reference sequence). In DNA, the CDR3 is TGTGCCTGGACCATCGGGACTTATGGCTACACCTTC. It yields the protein CAWTIGTYGYTF.

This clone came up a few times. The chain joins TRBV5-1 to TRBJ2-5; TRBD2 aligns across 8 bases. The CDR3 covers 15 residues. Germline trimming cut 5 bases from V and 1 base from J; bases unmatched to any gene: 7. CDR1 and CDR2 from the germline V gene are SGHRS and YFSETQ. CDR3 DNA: TGCGCCAGCAGAGCTACCGGGACTAGCCAAGAGACCCAGTACTTC. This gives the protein CASRATGTSQETQYF. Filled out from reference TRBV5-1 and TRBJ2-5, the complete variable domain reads KAGVTQTPRYLIKTRGQQVTLSCSPISGHRSVSWYQQTPGQGLQFLFEYFSETQRNKGNFPGRFSGRQFSNSRSEMNVSTLELGDSALYLCASRATGTSQETQYFGPGTRLLVL.

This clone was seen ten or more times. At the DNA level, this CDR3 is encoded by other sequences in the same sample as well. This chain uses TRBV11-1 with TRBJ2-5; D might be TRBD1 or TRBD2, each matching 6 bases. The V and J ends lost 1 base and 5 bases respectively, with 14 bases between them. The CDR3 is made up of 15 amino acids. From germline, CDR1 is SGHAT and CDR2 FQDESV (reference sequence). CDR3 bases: TGTGCCAGCAGCTTAGGCCGGGGGCGGCAGGAGACCCAGTACTTC. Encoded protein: CASSLGRGRQETQYF.

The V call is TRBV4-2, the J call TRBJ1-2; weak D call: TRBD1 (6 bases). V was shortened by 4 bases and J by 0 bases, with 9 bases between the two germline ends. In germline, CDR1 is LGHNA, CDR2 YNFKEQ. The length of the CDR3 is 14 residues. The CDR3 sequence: CASSPRGANYGYTF. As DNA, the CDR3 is TGTGCCAGCAGCCCCAGGGGTGCTAACTATGGCTACACCTTC.

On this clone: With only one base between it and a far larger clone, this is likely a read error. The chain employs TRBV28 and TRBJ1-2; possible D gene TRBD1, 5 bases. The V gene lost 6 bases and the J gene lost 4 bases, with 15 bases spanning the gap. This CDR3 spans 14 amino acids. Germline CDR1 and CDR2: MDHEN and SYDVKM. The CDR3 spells CASRPQRQRYGYTF. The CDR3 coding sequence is TGTGCCAGCAGGCCGCAGAGACAGCGCTATGGCTACACCTTC.

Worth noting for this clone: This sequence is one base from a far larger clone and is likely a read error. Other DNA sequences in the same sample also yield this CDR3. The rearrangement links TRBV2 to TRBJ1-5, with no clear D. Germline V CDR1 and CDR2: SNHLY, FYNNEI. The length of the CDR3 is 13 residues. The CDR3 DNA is TGTGCCAGCAGTGACATTAGCAATCAGCCTCAGCATTTT. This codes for CASSDISNQPQHF.

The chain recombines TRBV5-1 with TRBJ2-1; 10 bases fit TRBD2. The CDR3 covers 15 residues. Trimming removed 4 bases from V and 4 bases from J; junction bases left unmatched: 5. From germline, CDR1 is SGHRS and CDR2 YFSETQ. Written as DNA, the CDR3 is TGCGCCAGCAGCCGGGGACTAGCGTCTTACAATGAGCAGTTCTTC. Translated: CASSRGLASYNEQFF.

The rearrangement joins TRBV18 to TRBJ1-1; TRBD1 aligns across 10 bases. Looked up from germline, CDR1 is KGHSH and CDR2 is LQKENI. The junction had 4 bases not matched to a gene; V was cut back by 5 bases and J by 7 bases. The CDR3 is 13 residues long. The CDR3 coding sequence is TGTGCCAGCTCAGCCGGGACAGGGGTTGAAGCTTTCTTT. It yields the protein CASSAGTGVEAFF.

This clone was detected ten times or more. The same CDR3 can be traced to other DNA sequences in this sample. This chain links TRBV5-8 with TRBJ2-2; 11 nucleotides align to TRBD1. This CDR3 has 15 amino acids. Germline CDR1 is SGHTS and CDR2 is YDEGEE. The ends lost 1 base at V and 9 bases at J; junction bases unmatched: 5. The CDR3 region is CASSLSGTGGRELFF. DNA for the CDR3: TGTGCCAGCAGCTTGTCGGGGACAGGGGGACGGGAGCTGTTTTTT. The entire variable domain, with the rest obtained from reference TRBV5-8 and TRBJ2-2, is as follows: EAGVTQSPTHLIKTRGQQATLRCSPISGHTSVYWYQQALGLGLQFLLWYDEGEERNRGNFPPRFSGRQFPNYSSELNVNALELEDSALYLCASSLSGTGGRELFFGEGSRLTVL.

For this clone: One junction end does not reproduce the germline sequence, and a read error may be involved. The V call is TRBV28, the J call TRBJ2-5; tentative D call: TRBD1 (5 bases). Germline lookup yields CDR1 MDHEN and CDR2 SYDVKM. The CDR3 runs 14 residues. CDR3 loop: CASSLWTPQETQYF. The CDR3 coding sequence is TGTGCCAGCAGTCTATGGACACCCCAAGAGACCCAGTACTTC.

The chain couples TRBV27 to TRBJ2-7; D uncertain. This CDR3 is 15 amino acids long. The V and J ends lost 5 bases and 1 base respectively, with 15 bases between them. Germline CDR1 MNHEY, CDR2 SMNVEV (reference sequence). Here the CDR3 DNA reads TGTGCCAGCAGTAGACCATCCGAAGGATCCTACGAGCAGTACTTC. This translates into CASSRPSEGSYEQYF.

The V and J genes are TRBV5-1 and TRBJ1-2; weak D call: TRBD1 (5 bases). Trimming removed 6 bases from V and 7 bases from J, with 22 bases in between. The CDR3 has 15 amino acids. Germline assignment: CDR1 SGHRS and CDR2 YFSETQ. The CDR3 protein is CASTPGQGTLAGYTF. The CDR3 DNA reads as TGCGCCAGCACCCCCGGGCAGGGTACATTAGCTGGCTACACCTTC.

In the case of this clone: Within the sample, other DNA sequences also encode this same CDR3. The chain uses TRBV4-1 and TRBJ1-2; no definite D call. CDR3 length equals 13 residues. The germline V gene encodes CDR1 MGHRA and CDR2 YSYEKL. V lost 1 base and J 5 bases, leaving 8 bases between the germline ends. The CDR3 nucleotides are TGCGCCAGCAGCCAAGGAGCGGGGTATGGCTACACCTTC. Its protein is CASSQGAGYGYTF.

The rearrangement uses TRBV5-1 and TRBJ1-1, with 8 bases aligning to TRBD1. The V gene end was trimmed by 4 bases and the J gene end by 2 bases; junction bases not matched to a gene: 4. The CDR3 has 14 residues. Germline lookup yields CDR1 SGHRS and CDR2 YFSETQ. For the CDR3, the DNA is TGCGCCAGCAGCATGGACAGGGACAACACTGAAGCTTTCTTT. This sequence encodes CASSMDRDNTEAFF. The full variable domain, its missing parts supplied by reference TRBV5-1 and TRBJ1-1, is KAGVTQTPRYLIKTRGQQVTLSCSPISGHRSVSWYQQTPGQGLQFLFEYFSETQRNKGNFPGRFSGRQFSNSRSEMNVSTLELGDSALYLCASSMDRDNTEAFFGQGTRLTVV.